Following are 4 T cell receptor beta chains from one sample sequenced in a study of human T cells and chemical hapten exposure. The time point is: pre-sensitization, week 0. Treatment given: therapeutic diphenylcyclopropenone sensitization with weekly scalp DPC. TCRdb processed the RACE reads anew with MiXCR; each CDR3 protein has one entry. This repertoire shows roughly 260,000 distinct CDR3 sequences, about 8.1% found once; its top ten account for over 2%. The starting material was whole blood, obtained in connection with sensitization to the hapten diphenylcyclopropenone (DPC). The receptor source for this set is a middle-aged woman with alopecia areata. Some clones in this sample may be carry-over from other donors' samples.

The CDR3 nucleotides read TGCAGTGCAAAGGGAGTCGCGAACACCGGGGAGCTGTTTTTT. Protein product: CSAKGVANTGELFF. The rearrangement uses TRBV20-1 and TRBJ2-2, with a possible D match to TRBD2 (5 bases). The germline gives CDR1 DFQATT, CDR2 SNEGSKA (reference sequence). V lost 6 bases and J 0 bases, leaving 11 bases between the germline ends. This CDR3 is built from 14 residues.

This sequence joins TRBV6-6 and TRBJ2-5; TRBD1 aligns across 9 bases. CDR1 is MNHNY, CDR2 SVGAGI, per germline (reference sequence). After removal of 2 bases from V and 6 bases from J, the junction contained 4 bases not matched to a gene. The CDR3 has 14 residues. CDR3 protein: CASSYGGQGKTQYF. DNA of the CDR3: TGTGCCAGCAGTTACGGGGGACAGGGCAAGACCCAGTACTTC.

The chain carries TRBV2 and TRBJ1-3; a weak D match, TRBD1 (5 bases). Germline CDR1 reads SNHLY; CDR2 reads FYNNEI. There are 13 residues in the CDR3. Trimming removed 7 bases from V and 5 bases from J, with 12 bases in between. CDR3 coding DNA: TGTGCCAGCACGTCGGGGGAAAGAAACACCATATATTTT. Residues: CASTSGERNTIYF.

This clonotype has a count of ten or more. V usage is TRBV12-3 or TRBV12-4 and J usage is TRBJ2-7; D remains unclear. The V end was cut by 4 bases, the J end by 0 bases, with 10 bases between. The CDR3 is 14 amino acids. CDR3 protein: CASSSRPVSYEQYF. In nucleotides, the CDR3 is TGTGCCAGCAGTTCAAGACCAGTCTCCTACGAGCAGTACTTC.